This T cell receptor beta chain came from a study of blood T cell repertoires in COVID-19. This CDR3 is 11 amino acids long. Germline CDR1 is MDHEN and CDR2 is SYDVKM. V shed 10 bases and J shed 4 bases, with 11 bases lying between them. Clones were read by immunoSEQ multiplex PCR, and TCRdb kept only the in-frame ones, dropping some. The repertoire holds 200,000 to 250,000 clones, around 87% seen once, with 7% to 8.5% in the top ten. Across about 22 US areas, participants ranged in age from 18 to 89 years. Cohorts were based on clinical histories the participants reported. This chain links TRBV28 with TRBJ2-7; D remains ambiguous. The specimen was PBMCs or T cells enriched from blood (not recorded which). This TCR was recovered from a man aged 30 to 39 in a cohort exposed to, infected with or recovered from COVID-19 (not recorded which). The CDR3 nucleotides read TGTGCCACCCTCTCTCCTTACGAGCAGTACTTC. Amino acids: CATLSPYEQYF.